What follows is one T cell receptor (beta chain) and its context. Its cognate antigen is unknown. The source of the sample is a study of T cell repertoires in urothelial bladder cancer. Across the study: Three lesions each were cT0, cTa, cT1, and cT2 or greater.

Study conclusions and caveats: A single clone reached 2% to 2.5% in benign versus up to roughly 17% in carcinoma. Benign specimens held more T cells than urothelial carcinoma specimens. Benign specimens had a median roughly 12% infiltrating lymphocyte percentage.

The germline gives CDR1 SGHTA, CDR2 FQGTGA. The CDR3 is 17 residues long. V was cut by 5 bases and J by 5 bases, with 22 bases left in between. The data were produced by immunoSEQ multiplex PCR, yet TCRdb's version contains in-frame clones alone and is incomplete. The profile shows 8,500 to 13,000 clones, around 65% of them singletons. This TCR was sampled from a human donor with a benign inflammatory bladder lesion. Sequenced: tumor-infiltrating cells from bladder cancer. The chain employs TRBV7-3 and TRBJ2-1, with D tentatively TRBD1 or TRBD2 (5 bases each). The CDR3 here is CASSPLSGQGRNNEQFF. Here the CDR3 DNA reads TGTGCCAGCAGCCCCCTTTCGGGGCAGGGACGGAACAATGAGCAGTTCTTC.